This entry concerns a single T cell receptor beta chain. Its antigen remains unidentified. Assay used: immunoSEQ multiplex PCR; TCRdb lists only in-frame clones, some missing. The table lists over 350,000 clones, around 85% of them singletons. The CDR3 is 13 amino acids. V was pared by 6 bases and J by 1 base, with 9 bases between. Germline CDR1 MGHDK, CDR2 SYGVNS. The sample comes from a study of Ad26.COV2.S vaccination and SARS-CoV-2 variants. Study-level background: Intramuscular Ad26.COV2.S doses were given once or twice, 56 days apart.

The treatment is: roughly 19 received Ad26.COV2.S at low or high dose, single or two shots; about 5 received placebo; per-sample allocation not given. Specimen acquisition occurred on day 63 following the initial vaccine or placebo injection. Recruitment in Boston yielded a donor of adult age, 18-55 years. Points from the study as a whole: Marked by substantial breadth, spike-specific CD8+ and CD4+ T cell responses were reportedly seen after vaccination.

This sequence joins TRBV25-1 and TRBJ1-1; D is unresolved. Source: peripheral blood, taken in a trial of Ad26.COV2.S vaccine versus placebo. The source is a person between 18 and 60 years old who received the Ad26.COV2.S COVID-19 vaccine or a placebo. The CDR3 DNA reads TGTGCCAGCAGCCTTGGGTCGAACACTGAAGCTTTCTTT. Amino acids: CASSLGSNTEAFF.